Reported below is one T cell receptor (beta chain). Data came from immunoSEQ multiplex PCR; TCRdb stores just in-frame clones and leaves some out. The table lists about 33,000 clones, roughly 83% of them singletons. This entry comes from a study of OX40 agonist ivuxolimab in advanced cancers. The CDR3 sequence is 14 residues long. CDR1 MRHNA and CDR2 SNTAGT come from the germline V gene. Trimming stripped 3 bases from V and 3 bases from J, with 8 bases between. The chain has TRBV6-4 and TRBJ2-2; D is perhaps TRBD2 (5 bases). The sample in question was CD4+ or CD8+ T cells sorted from blood, obtained in a trial of the OX40 agonist ivuxolimab. The clonotype originates from an adult with an advanced solid tumor such as melanoma, head and neck, liver or kidney cancer. The CDR3 loop is CASSELEDTGELFF. In DNA form, the CDR3 reads TGTGCCAGCAGTGAACTAGAGGACACCGGGGAGCTGTTTTTT.